The 25 T cell receptor beta chains in this list originate from one sample, sequenced in a study of T cell responses to AZD1222 COVID-19 vaccine. Clones were read by immunoSEQ multiplex PCR, and TCRdb kept only the in-frame ones, dropping some. This table holds roughly 100,000 clones, roughly 88% found once. This specimen was peripheral blood, taken on day 0 of AZD1222 vaccination. The source is an adult in good health.

The V and J genes are TRBV7-6 and TRBJ1-5; D remains ambiguous. The V gene's germline CDR1 is SGHVS and CDR2 FNYEAQ. The CDR3 is 15 amino acids. V was shortened by 2 bases and J by 4 bases, with 12 bases between the two germline ends. The CDR3 coding sequence is TGTGCCAGCAGCTTAAGGTCATCGGGAAATCAGCCCCAGCATTTT. This translates into CASSLRSSGNQPQHF.

This rearrangement joins TRBV3-1 (or the pseudogene TRBV3-2) to TRBJ1-5, with D possibly matching TRBD1 (5 bases). From germline, CDR1 is LGHDT and CDR2 YNNKEL (reference sequence). The germline V and J ends were trimmed by 4 bases and 4 bases, with 8 bases remaining between them. CDR3 length: 13 amino acids. The CDR3 DNA follows: TGTGCCAGCAGCCCCCAGGGTAATCAGCCCCAGCATTTT. As protein: CASSPQGNQPQHF.

The rearrangement joins TRBV7-2 to TRBJ1-2, with D possibly matching TRBD1 (5 bases). Germline V gene lookup returns CDR1 SGHTA and CDR2 FQGNSA. V dropped 4 bases and J dropped 5 bases, with 17 bases sitting between them. The CDR3 spans 15 residues. The CDR3 sequence is CASSSGRTTSYGYTF. In nucleotides, the CDR3 is TGTGCCAGCAGCTCAGGACGGACAACTTCTTATGGCTACACCTTC.

The chain is built from TRBV5-5 and TRBJ1-5, with no clear D. Between the trimmed V and J ends, which lost 4 bases and 1 base, there was a span of 12 bases. The germline gives CDR1 SGHKS, CDR2 YYEKEE (reference sequence). The CDR3 totals 15 residues. The DNA for the CDR3 is TGTGCCAGCAGCCCGGAGGGTGGGAGCAATCAGCCCCAGCATTTT. It codes for CASSPEGGSNQPQHF. Supplemented by reference TRBV5-5 and TRBJ1-5, the full variable domain reads DAGVTQSPTHLIKTRGQQVTLRCSPISGHKSVSWYQQVLGQGPQFIFQYYEKEERGRGNFPDRFSARQFPNYSSELNVNALLLGDSALYLCASSPEGGSNQPQHFGDGTRLSIL.

The CDR3 loop is CATGEGQNTEAFF. As DNA, the CDR3 is TGTGCCACCGGAGAGGGACAGAACACTGAAGCTTTCTTT. The chain recombines TRBV10-3 with TRBJ1-1, with D possibly being TRBD1 (6 bases). V lost 10 bases to trimming and J lost 1 base, with 13 bases between them. The CDR3 has 13 amino acids. Germline V gives CDR1 ENHRY, CDR2 SYGVKD.

This clone was seen only a few times. This rearrangement joins TRBV30 to TRBJ2-3; perhaps TRBD1 as D (5 bases). The CDR3 covers 14 residues. V shed 0 bases and J shed 2 bases, with 9 bases lying between them. Germline V gene data show CDR1 as GTSNPN and CDR2 as SVGIG (reference sequence). The CDR3 nucleotides are TGTGCCTGGAGTGTCTCAGGGTCCACAGATACGCAGTATTTT. Translation: CAWSVSGSTDTQYF.

J is TRBJ1-1 and V is TRBV19; D not certain. The CDR3 spans 15 residues. The germline V and J ends were trimmed by 7 bases and 0 bases, with 15 bases remaining between them. Germline loops: CDR1 LNHDA, CDR2 SQIVND (reference sequence). CDR3 in amino acids: CASTSSTGLNTEAFF. The CDR3, as DNA: TGTGCCAGTACCTCCTCGACGGGTTTGAACACTGAAGCTTTCTTT. Full variable domain (rest looked up from reference TRBV19 and TRBJ1-1): DGGITQSPKYLFRKEGQNVTLSCEQNLNHDAMYWYRQDPGQGLRLIYYSQIVNDFQKGDIAEGYSVSREKKESFPLTVTSAQKNPTAFYLCASTSSTGLNTEAFFGQGTRLTVV.

The chain is built from TRBV2 and TRBJ1-5, with 7 bases matching TRBD1. Germline V gene sequence: CDR1 SNHLY, CDR2 FYNNEI. This CDR3 contains 14 residues. J was trimmed by 2 bases and V by 4 bases; bases with no gene match: 2. The CDR3 region has the DNA TGTGCCAGCAGTGGAACAGGGGGCAATCAGCCCCAGCATTTT. Residues: CASSGTGGNQPQHF.

The CDR3 region has the DNA TGTGCCAGCAGCAATGGCGGGGACGAGCAGTACTTC. The encoded protein is CASSNGGDEQYF. The rearrangement joins TRBV21-1 to TRBJ2-7; the DNA was not used to check the table's D call, TRBD2. TRBV21-1 is assigned pseudogene status. CDR3 length equals 12 residues.

This sequence joins TRBV5-1 and TRBJ2-3; D remains ambiguous. The CDR3 runs to 16 residues. The ends were cut back, 0 bases at V and 3 bases at J, with 14 bases in the middle. Germline V CDR1 and CDR2: SGHRS, YFSETQ. As DNA, the CDR3 is TGCGCCAGCAGCTTGGACGCATCCGGCCCGACAGATACGCAGTATTTT. This translates into CASSLDASGPTDTQYF.

The chain is built from TRBV20-1 and TRBJ1-2; TRBD1 is a possible D gene (6 bases). Germline V lookup: CDR1 DFQATT, CDR2 SNEGSKA (reference sequence). This CDR3 has 15 amino acids. With 3 bases removed from V and 6 bases from J, the gap between germline ends came to 20 bases. The CDR3 reads CSASARGGLLDGYTF. Written as DNA, the CDR3 is TGCAGTGCTAGTGCCAGGGGAGGCCTTTTGGATGGCTACACCTTC.

This rearrangement joins TRBV11-2 to TRBJ1-4; weak D call: TRBD1 (6 bases). Looked up from germline, CDR1 is SGHAT and CDR2 is FQNNGV. This CDR3 spans 15 amino acids. V lost 3 bases, J lost 7 bases, and 15 bases lay in between. Written as DNA, the CDR3 is TGTGCCAGCAGCTTCTCAGGGGTGAGCCTTGAAAAACTGTTTTTT. This translates into CASSFSGVSLEKLFF.

This chain connects TRBV7-9 to TRBJ2-7; 10 bases map to TRBD2. Per the germline V gene, CDR1 is SEHNR and CDR2 is FQNEAQ (reference sequence). The CDR3 has 16 residues. V shed 5 bases and J 1 base; nucleotides not matched to a gene: 8. The CDR3 sequence is CASSHPTSGESYEQYF. The CDR3 nucleotides read TGTGCCAGCAGCCACCCTACTAGCGGGGAATCCTACGAGCAGTACTTC.

The chain carries TRBV19 and TRBJ1-5; D is undetermined. The germline V and J ends were trimmed by 7 bases and 4 bases, with 14 bases remaining between them. The germline V gene has CDR1 LNHDA and CDR2 SQIVND (reference sequence). The CDR3 length is 14 residues. CDR3 DNA sequence: TGTGCCAGTATTAGCAGGAGTTGGAATCAGCCCCAGCATTTT. Its protein is CASISRSWNQPQHF.

The chain employs TRBV10-2 and TRBJ2-3; D is possibly TRBD2 (5 bases). Per germline, CDR1 WSHSY and CDR2 SAAADI. V lost 6 bases, J lost 0 bases, and 13 bases lay in between. The CDR3 extends over 15 amino acids. The CDR3 region is CASRPEGTSTDTQYF. CDR3 DNA: TGCGCCAGCAGACCTGAGGGAACTAGCACAGATACGCAGTATTTT.

The chain joins TRBV5-6 to TRBJ1-1; D unresolved. Germline assignment: CDR1 SGHDT and CDR2 YYEEEE. V lost 3 bases, J lost 7 bases, and 7 bases lay in between. The CDR3 spans 11 residues. This CDR3 is CASSSVGEAFF. CDR3 bases: TGTGCCAGCAGCTCCGTGGGTGAAGCTTTCTTT.

Notes on this clone: The limits of the CDR3 on the DNA are not certain, so only TCRdb's listed CDR3 is given. The genes are TRBV15 and TRBJ1-3. The CDR3 is 16 residues long, counting both termini. Germline assignment: CDR1 LNHNV and CDR2 YYDKDF (reference sequence). The CDR3 here is CATSRDRRAGGNTIYF.

The chain couples TRBV5-1 to TRBJ1-6, with a tentative D call TRBD1 (6 bases). Trimming left V 4 bases short and J 14 bases short, with 19 bases between. The length of the CDR3 is 14 residues. CDR1 and CDR2 (germline): SGHRS, YFSETQ. The CDR3 loop is CASSPNTGSGTLHF. The CDR3 DNA is TGCGCCAGCAGCCCGAATACAGGGTCTGGGACCCTCCACTTT.

A few counts support this clone. V usage is TRBV7-8 and J usage is TRBJ1-2; 11 bases fit TRBD1. Germline-derived CDR1 and CDR2 are SGHVS and FQNEAQ. This CDR3 has 15 amino acids. The trim removed 4 bases at V and 8 bases at J, leaving 9 bases unmatched. The CDR3 loop reads CASSSRDRGRLGYTF. CDR3 bases: TGTGCCAGCAGCTCCCGGGACAGGGGGAGGCTCGGCTACACCTTC.

This clone was detected only a few times. The chain joins TRBV5-8 to TRBJ1-1; a weak D match, TRBD1 (6 bases). V lost 5 bases and J lost 5, with 22 bases in between. Germline V CDR1 and CDR2: SGHTS, YDEGEE. The CDR3 has 16 residues. CDR3 nucleotide sequence: TGTGCCAGCAGACTCCCTCACAGGGTCGGTCGGACTGAAGCTTTCTTT. It is translated as CASRLPHRVGRTEAFF.

The chain joins TRBV5-6 to TRBJ1-3; unclear D gene. CDR3 length: 13 amino acids. Germline assignment: CDR1 SGHDT and CDR2 YYEEEE. V dropped 2 bases and J dropped 0 bases, with 3 bases sitting between them. CDR3 DNA sequence: TGTGCCAGCAGCTTTAGCTCTGGAAACACCATATATTTT. This codes for CASSFSSGNTIYF.

A single count supports this clone. The chain has TRBV4-1 and TRBJ2-1, with D unclear. Germline CDR1 is MGHRA and CDR2 is YSYEKL. The CDR3 runs 16 residues. V was shortened by 0 bases and J by 5 bases, with 14 bases between the two germline ends. CDR3 DNA sequence: TGCGCCAGCAGCCAAGATCTCGACTTCGGAAACAATGAGCAGTTCTTC. Its translation: CASSQDLDFGNNEQFF.

The CDR3 bases are TGTGCCAGCAGGGAGGCCAGGCTGAACACTGAAGCTTTCTTT. This codes for CASREARLNTEAFF. The chain has TRBV6-5 and TRBJ1-1; the D is unclear. CDR3 length: 14 amino acids. Germline V lookup: CDR1 MNHEY, CDR2 SVGAGI. The V end lost 6 bases, the J end lost 0 bases, and 11 bases lay between the germline ends.

This clone was seen more than once but under ten times. The DNA is left out, because the CDR3 cannot be placed on it with certainty; the CDR3 is given as TCRdb lists it. The chain has TRBV19 and TRBJ2-1. With termini counted, the CDR3 has 14 amino acids. Germline V gene lookup returns CDR1 LNHDA and CDR2 SQIVND (reference sequence). This chain's CDR3 is CASSFGAGVHEQFF.

This chain joins TRBV4-1 and TRBJ1-6, with 7 bases that match TRBD1. Per germline, CDR1 MGHRA and CDR2 YSYEKL. There are 17 residues in the CDR3. V was clipped by 3 bases and J by 8 bases; unmatched bases: 13. Written as DNA, the CDR3 is TGCGCCAGCAGCCACGACCCTCACAGGGGTCTCGATTCACCCCTCCACTTT. Its protein is CASSHDPHRGLDSPLHF.